This T cell receptor beta chain was sequenced during a study of control samples from healthy donors and cancer patients. Only in-frame clones appear in the TCRdb table, and some are missing; sequencing was by immunoSEQ multiplex PCR. Found here are almost 90,000 clones, about 89% of them singletons; the top ten hold 20% to 25%. Trimming took 0 bases from V and 4 from J, leaving 11 bases between them. The CDR3 runs 15 residues. Germline V gene lookup returns CDR1 MNHEY and CDR2 SVGEGT. The chain recombines TRBV6-2 or TRBV6-3 with TRBJ2-3; perhaps TRBD2 as D (6 bases). Sample: blood. This TCR derives from a man aged 25 to 40 in good health. The CDR3 loop reads CASSYSLSGADTQYF. The CDR3 nucleotides are TGTGCCAGCAGTTACTCTCTTAGCGGCGCAGATACGCAGTATTTT.